This T cell receptor beta chain was retrieved from a study of human T cells and chemical hapten exposure. Study as a whole: The variation in per-sample TCR yields arose mainly from small differences in pooled library volumes. The study's findings and limits: The number of TCRs over 1 in 1000 frequency stayed unchanged after DPC.

This clonotype was found a few times. Its target is unknown. Specified time point: healthy volunteer bleed at 6 weeks. From whole blood left unfractionated, total RNA was extracted. The CDR3 is 17 amino acids. V gave up 0 bases and J gave up 4 bases; unmatched junction bases: 9. Per germline, CDR1 DFQATT and CDR2 SNEGSKA (reference sequence). The library gave individual cDNA molecules unique molecular identifiers. MiXCR was run by TCRdb on the RACE reads, yielding one entry per CDR3 protein. This table has 65,000 to 95,000 distinct CDR3 sequences, about 8.6% appearing once. This receptor was taken from a female donor in good health. Some clones in this sample may be carry-over from other donors' samples. The sequenced material came from whole blood. This chain connects TRBV20-1 to TRBJ2-7; TRBD2 agrees at 13 bases. CDR3 sequence: CSARDATGTSGVYEQYF. CDR3 DNA: TGCAGTGCTAGAGATGCTACCGGGACTAGCGGGGTATACGAGCAGTACTTC.